The sequence of this T cell receptor (beta chain) was determined in a study of identical twins. Study-level findings and limits: Memory repertoires lacked the insertion deficit that abundant cord blood beta clonotypes showed.

The germline gives CDR1 LGHDT, CDR2 YNNKEL (reference sequence). The junction had 3 bases not matched to a gene; V was cut back by 1 base and J by 7 bases. This CDR3 spans 14 amino acids. Ten or more counts support this clonotype. Antigen: not known. TCRdb passed the 5' RACE reads through MiXCR, listing each CDR3 protein once. The data show around 100,000 distinct CDR3 sequences, roughly 6% seen once. The clonotype originates from a woman aged 45-60 years in good health. Sequencing used memory T cells sorted from blood. J is TRBJ2-2 and V is TRBV3-1; 7 bases are shared with TRBD1. CDR3 nucleotide sequence: TGTGCCAGCAGCCAAGGAGGGGGCGGCGGGGAGCTGTTTTTT. Translation gives CASSQGGGGGELFF.